This note documents a single TCR beta chain sequence. Its specificity is not known. With 60 Vbeta and 13 Jbeta primers, the PCR was carried out. Clones were read by immunoSEQ multiplex PCR, and TCRdb kept only the in-frame ones, dropping some. Of about 88,000 clones listed, 85% to 90% are singletons. This sample stems from a study of cytomegalovirus exposure and HLA in healthy donors. The study's findings and limits: Most observed TCR sequences were rare, whereas some public TCRs were detected in many donors.

The germline CDR1 and CDR2 sequences are SGHRS and YFSETQ. This CDR3 spans 14 amino acids. V dropped 8 bases and J dropped 0 bases, with 15 bases sitting between them. Specimen: PBMCs. The TCR sequence derives from a man aged 18 to 29 in good health and CMV-seronegative. The rearrangement joins TRBV5-1 to TRBJ2-7, with D possibly TRBD2 on 5 matching bases. Here the CDR3 DNA reads TGCGCCAGTGCCGAGGGCCCCGGCTCCTACGAGCAGTACTTC. As protein: CASAEGPGSYEQYF. The full variable domain, in which reference TRBV5-1 and TRBJ2-7 provide the parts outside the CDR3, is KAGVTQTPRYLIKTRGQQVTLSCSPISGHRSVSWYQQTPGQGLQFLFEYFSETQRNKGNFPGRFSGRQFSNSRSEMNVSTLELGDSALYLCASAEGPGSYEQYFGPGTRLTVT.